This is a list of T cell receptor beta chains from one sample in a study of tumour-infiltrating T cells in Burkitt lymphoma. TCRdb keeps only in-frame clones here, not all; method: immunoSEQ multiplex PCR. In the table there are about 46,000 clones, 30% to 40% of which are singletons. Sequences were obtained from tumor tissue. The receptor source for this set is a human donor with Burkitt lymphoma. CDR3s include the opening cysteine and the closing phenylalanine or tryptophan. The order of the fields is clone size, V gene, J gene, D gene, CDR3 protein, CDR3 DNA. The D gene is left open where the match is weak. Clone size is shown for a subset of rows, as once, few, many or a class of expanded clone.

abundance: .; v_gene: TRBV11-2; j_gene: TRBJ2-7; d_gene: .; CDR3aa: CASSLMGDSSYEQYF; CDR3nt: TGTGCCAGCAGCTTAATGGGCGACAGCTCCTACGAGCAGTACTTC
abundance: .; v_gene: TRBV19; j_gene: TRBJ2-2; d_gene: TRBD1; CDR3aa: CASSMQAGGITGELFF; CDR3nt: TGTGCCAGTAGTATGCAGGCAGGGGGCATCACCGGGGAGCTGTTTTTT
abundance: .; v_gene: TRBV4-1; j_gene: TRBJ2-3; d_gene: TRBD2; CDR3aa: CASSQGVGLAGPRGTDTQYF; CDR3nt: TGCGCCAGCAGCCAAGGGGTAGGACTAGCGGGGCCTAGGGGCACAGATACGCAGTATTTT
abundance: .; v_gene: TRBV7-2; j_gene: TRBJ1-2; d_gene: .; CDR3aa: CASSVNRPGGYTF; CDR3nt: TGTGCCAGCAGCGTAAACAGGCCAGGAGGCTACACCTTC
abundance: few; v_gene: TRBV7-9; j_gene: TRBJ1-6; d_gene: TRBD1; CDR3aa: CASSFSRDRVNSPLHF; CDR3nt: TGTGCCAGCAGCTTTTCCCGGGACAGGGTAAATTCACCCCTCCACTTT
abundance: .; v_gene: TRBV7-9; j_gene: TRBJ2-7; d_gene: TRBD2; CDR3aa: CASSGGPSPYEQYF; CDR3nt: TGTGCCAGCTCGGGGGGGCCATCTCCCTACGAGCAGTACTTC
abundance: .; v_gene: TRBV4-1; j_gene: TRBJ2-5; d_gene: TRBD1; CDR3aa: CASSLEPGQGLETQYF; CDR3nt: TGCGCCAGCAGCTTGGAGCCGGGACAGGGTCTAGAGACCCAGTACTTC
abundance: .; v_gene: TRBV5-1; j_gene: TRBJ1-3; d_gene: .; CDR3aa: CASSLSDSGNTIYF; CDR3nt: TGCGCCAGCAGCTTGTCTGACTCTGGAAACACCATATATTTT
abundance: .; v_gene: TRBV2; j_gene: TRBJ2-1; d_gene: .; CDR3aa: CASRTGTSYNEQFF; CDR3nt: TGTGCCAGCAGGACAGGTACTTCCTACAATGAGCAGTTCTTC
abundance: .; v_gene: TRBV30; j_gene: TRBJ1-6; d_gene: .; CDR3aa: CAWSSDGPSPLHF; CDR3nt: TGTGCCTGGAGTAGCGACGGGCCTTCACCCCTCCACTTT
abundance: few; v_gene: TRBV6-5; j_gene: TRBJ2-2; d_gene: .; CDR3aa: CASSSSPGFRAGELFF; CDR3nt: TGTGCCAGCAGTTCCTCCCCGGGCTTCAGGGCCGGGGAGCTGTTTTTT
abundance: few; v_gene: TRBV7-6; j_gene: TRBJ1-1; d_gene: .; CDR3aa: CASSPTSGVNTEAFF; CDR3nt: TGTGCCAGCAGCCCAACCTCGGGGGTGAACACTGAAGCTTTCTTT
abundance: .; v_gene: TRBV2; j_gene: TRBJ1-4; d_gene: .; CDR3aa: CASRQGNAGEKLFF; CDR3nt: TGTGCCAGCAGACAGGGAAACGCGGGGGAAAAACTGTTTTTT
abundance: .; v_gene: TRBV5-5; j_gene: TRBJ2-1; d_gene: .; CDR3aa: CASSTDGTPYNEQFF; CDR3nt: TGTGCCAGCAGCACAGATGGGACTCCCTACAATGAGCAGTTCTTC
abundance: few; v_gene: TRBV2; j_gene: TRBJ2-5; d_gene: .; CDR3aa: CASKDSPYQETQYF; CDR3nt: TGTGCCAGCAAGGACAGTCCGTACCAAGAGACCCAGTACTTC
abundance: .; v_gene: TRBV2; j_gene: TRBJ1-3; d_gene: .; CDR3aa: CASSEEYTIYF; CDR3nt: TGTGCCAGCAGTGAAGAGTACACCATATATTTT
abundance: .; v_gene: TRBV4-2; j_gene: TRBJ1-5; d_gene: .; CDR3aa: CASSQEAGGRRQPQHF; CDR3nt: TGTGCCAGCAGCCAAGAGGCGGGGGGCAGGCGGCAGCCCCAGCATTTT
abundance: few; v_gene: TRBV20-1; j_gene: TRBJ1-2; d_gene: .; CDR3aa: CSARAIDGYTF; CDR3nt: TGCAGTGCTAGGGCGATAGATGGCTACACCTTC
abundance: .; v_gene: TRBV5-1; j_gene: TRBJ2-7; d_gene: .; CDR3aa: CASSAIRGGTSYEQYF; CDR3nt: TGCGCCAGCAGCGCTATACGGGGCGGTACCTCCTACGAGCAGTACTTC
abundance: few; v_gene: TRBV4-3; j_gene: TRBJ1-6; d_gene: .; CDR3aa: CASSQVSYNSPLHF; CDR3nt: TGCGCCAGCAGCCAAGTCTCTTATAATTCACCCCTCCACTTT
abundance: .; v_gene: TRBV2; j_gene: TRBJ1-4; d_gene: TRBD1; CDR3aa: CASRSGTANEKLFF; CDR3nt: TGTGCCAGCAGGTCCGGGACAGCTAATGAAAAACTGTTTTTT
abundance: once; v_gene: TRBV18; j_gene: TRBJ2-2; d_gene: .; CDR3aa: CASSPQGLAGGELFF; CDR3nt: TGTGCCAGCTCACCGCAGGGGCTGGCTGGCGGGGAGCTGTTTTTT
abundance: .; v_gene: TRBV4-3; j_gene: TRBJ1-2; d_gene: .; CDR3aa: CASSQGEGGVKGYTF; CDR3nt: TGCGCCAGCAGCCAAGGGGAGGGCGGAGTGAAGGGCTACACCTTC
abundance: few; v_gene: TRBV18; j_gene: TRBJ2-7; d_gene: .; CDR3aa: CASSPGSHEQYF; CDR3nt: TGTGCCAGCTCACCAGGATCCCACGAGCAGTACTTC
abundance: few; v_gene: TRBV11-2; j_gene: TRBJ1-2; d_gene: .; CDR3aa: CASSLRHLNYGYTF; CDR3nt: TGTGCCAGCAGCTTAAGACACCTTAACTATGGCTACACCTTC
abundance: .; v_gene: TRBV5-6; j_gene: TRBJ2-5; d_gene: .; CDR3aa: CASSPTPNQETQYF; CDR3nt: TGTGCCAGCAGCCCGACACCGAACCAAGAGACCCAGTACTTC
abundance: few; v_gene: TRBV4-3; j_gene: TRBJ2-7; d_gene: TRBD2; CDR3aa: CASSQAASGGAGYEQYF; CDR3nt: TGCGCCAGCAGCCAGGCGGCTAGCGGGGGGGCCGGGTACGAGCAGTACTTC
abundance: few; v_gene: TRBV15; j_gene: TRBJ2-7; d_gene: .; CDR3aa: CATSGGTASYEQYF; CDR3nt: TGTGCCACCAGCGGTGGGACGGCGTCCTACGAGCAGTACTTC
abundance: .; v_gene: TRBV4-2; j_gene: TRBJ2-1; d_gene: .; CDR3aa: CASSPLRGLYSEQFF; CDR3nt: TGTGCCAGCAGCCCATTGAGGGGCCTTTACAGTGAGCAGTTCTTC
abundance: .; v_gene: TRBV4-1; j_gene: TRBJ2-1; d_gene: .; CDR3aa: CASSLRQALSYNEQFF; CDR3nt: TGCGCCAGCAGCCTCCGGCAGGCCCTCTCCTACAATGAGCAGTTCTTC
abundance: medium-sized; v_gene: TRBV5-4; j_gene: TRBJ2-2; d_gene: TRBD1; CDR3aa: CASWTGGEGNTGELFF; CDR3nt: TGTGCCAGCTGGACAGGGGGCGAGGGGAACACCGGGGAGCTGTTTTTT
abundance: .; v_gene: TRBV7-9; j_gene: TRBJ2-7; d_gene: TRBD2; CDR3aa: CASSPLAEIYEQYF; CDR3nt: TGTGCCAGCAGCCCTCTAGCGGAGATCTACGAGCAGTACTTC
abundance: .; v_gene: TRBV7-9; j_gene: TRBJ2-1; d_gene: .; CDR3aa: CASSPALPLGDEQFF; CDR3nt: TGTGCCAGCAGCCCGGCCCTACCTTTAGGGGATGAGCAGTTCTTC